The rows below give T cell receptor beta chains drawn from one sample of a study of metastatic and nonmetastatic thyroid tumors. TCRdb re-clonotyped the PCR reads via MiXCR. The table lists tens of thousands of clones, approximately 13% of them singletons. The specimen sequenced was tumor tissue. The receptors shown here come from a female donor with papillary thyroid cancer or a benign thyroid nodule (not recorded which). Some clones in this sample may be carry-over from other donors' samples. Each CDR3 is given without its conserved first and last residue. Size is stated for part of the rows, as once, few or many counts, or as a class when the clone is expanded.

abundance: few
j_gene: TRBJ2-5
v_gene: TRBV15
CDR3aa: ATSTEPGTSGRETQY

abundance: many
j_gene: TRBJ2-7
v_gene: TRBV2
CDR3aa: ASSPNRDGVYEQY

abundance: medium-sized
j_gene: TRBJ1-5
v_gene: TRBV6-2/TRBV6-3
CDR3aa: ASSYSQNSNQPQH

abundance: many
j_gene: TRBJ2-5
v_gene: TRBV11-2
CDR3aa: ASSNRVQETQY

abundance: many
j_gene: TRBJ2-3
v_gene: TRBV9
CDR3aa: ASSVVGTAETDTQY

abundance: -
j_gene: TRBJ2-1
v_gene: TRBV2
CDR3aa: ASGRGGGLYNEQF

abundance: -
j_gene: TRBJ2-5
v_gene: TRBV6-1
CDR3aa: ASSVVAGGPEETQY

abundance: many
j_gene: TRBJ2-2
v_gene: TRBV5-1
CDR3aa: ASSQGAHAGELF

abundance: many
j_gene: TRBJ1-2
v_gene: TRBV30
CDR3aa: AWSGLNNYGYT

abundance: many
j_gene: TRBJ2-1
v_gene: TRBV29-1
CDR3aa: SVTGDLRLGEQF

abundance: many
j_gene: TRBJ1-5
v_gene: TRBV5-1
CDR3aa: ASSQGSDQPQH

abundance: many
j_gene: TRBJ2-5
v_gene: TRBV20-1
CDR3aa: SARVSPSQAQY

abundance: few
j_gene: TRBJ2-7
v_gene: TRBV6-1
CDR3aa: ASSETSAGVTY

abundance: many
j_gene: TRBJ2-7
v_gene: TRBV3-1
CDR3aa: ASSPGQRTEQY

abundance: many
j_gene: TRBJ1-4
v_gene: TRBV18
CDR3aa: ASSRFGQGGVNEKLF

abundance: many
j_gene: TRBJ2-3
v_gene: TRBV2
CDR3aa: ASRTSGTDTQY

abundance: few
j_gene: TRBJ2-3
v_gene: TRBV19
CDR3aa: AINQLAVVSDTQY

abundance: many
j_gene: TRBJ1-1
v_gene: TRBV11-2
CDR3aa: ASSYFPTSLLNTEAF

abundance: many
j_gene: TRBJ2-1
v_gene: TRBV24-1
CDR3aa: ATGGGGNNEQF

abundance: -
j_gene: TRBJ1-1
v_gene: TRBV4-1
CDR3aa: ASSQGRTGVNPEAF

abundance: -
j_gene: TRBJ1-4
v_gene: TRBV6-5
CDR3aa: ASNGRRNEKLF

abundance: many
j_gene: TRBJ2-7
v_gene: TRBV4-2
CDR3aa: ASSQGQGDYEQY

abundance: -
j_gene: TRBJ2-1
v_gene: TRBV20-1
CDR3aa: SARRGNEQF

abundance: few
j_gene: TRBJ2-3
v_gene: TRBV18
CDR3aa: ASSPRSAGGADTQY

abundance: many
j_gene: TRBJ2-3
v_gene: TRBV6-5
CDR3aa: ASSYPEDGPTDTQY

abundance: many
j_gene: TRBJ2-4
v_gene: TRBV11-2
CDR3aa: ASSALAGAKNIQY

abundance: many
j_gene: TRBJ2-3
v_gene: TRBV2
CDR3aa: ASSPFASGASTDTQY

abundance: many
j_gene: TRBJ2-1
v_gene: TRBV20-1
CDR3aa: SARDGTRFSYNEQF

abundance: many
j_gene: TRBJ1-2
v_gene: TRBV7-6
CDR3aa: ASSPHNNYGYT

abundance: many
j_gene: TRBJ2-1
v_gene: TRBV5-4
CDR3aa: ASRRGSGTGLNEQF

abundance: many
j_gene: TRBJ2-5
v_gene: TRBV20-1
CDR3aa: SACPDRGRETQY

abundance: many
j_gene: TRBJ1-1
v_gene: TRBV19
CDR3aa: ASSLNRGGNTEAF

abundance: once
j_gene: TRBJ1-2
v_gene: TRBV4-1
CDR3aa: ASSQVQVYEGGYT

abundance: -
j_gene: TRBJ2-7
v_gene: TRBV20-1
CDR3aa: SANGYSYEKY

abundance: -
j_gene: TRBJ2-3
v_gene: TRBV20-1
CDR3aa: SATPPRGRLGRDTQY

abundance: many
j_gene: TRBJ2-5
v_gene: TRBV20-1
CDR3aa: SASSQERGETQY

abundance: many
j_gene: TRBJ2-2
v_gene: TRBV6-1
CDR3aa: ASKTQGFGNTGELF

abundance: many
j_gene: TRBJ2-2
v_gene: TRBV12-3/TRBV12-4
CDR3aa: ASRPTGSKTGELF

abundance: -
j_gene: TRBJ1-2
v_gene: TRBV5-6
CDR3aa: ASSLLGQEANYGYT

abundance: many
j_gene: TRBJ1-2
v_gene: TRBV15
CDR3aa: ATSQGALRFGYT

abundance: many
j_gene: TRBJ1-2
v_gene: TRBV11-2
CDR3aa: ASSLVFQGAGGYT

abundance: many
j_gene: TRBJ2-4
v_gene: TRBV29-1
CDR3aa: SVVWSLGIGNIQY

abundance: many
j_gene: TRBJ2-3
v_gene: TRBV6-1
CDR3aa: ASRGLAGVGTQY

abundance: many
j_gene: TRBJ1-3
v_gene: TRBV29-1
CDR3aa: SVWTGNSGNTIY

abundance: -
j_gene: TRBJ2-7
v_gene: TRBV20-1
CDR3aa: SARGSWDNEPYEQY

abundance: many
j_gene: TRBJ1-1
v_gene: TRBV11-3
CDR3aa: ASSFEVLNTEAF

abundance: many
j_gene: TRBJ2-2
v_gene: TRBV6-1
CDR3aa: ASSVRRLNTGELF

abundance: few
j_gene: TRBJ2-1
v_gene: TRBV12-5
CDR3aa: ASGYSGSYEQF

abundance: -
j_gene: TRBJ2-2
v_gene: TRBV5-4
CDR3aa: ASSSLPVSGELF

abundance: many
j_gene: TRBJ2-1
v_gene: TRBV13
CDR3aa: ASSLVPRGSYNEQF

abundance: -
j_gene: TRBJ2-7
v_gene: TRBV28
CDR3aa: ASSWAIGGRDQY